This is a list of T cell receptor beta chains from one sample in a study of early stage breast cancer tumors. Method: immunoSEQ multiplex PCR; TCRdb's copy keeps in-frame clones and lacks some. The table records over 5,000 clones, 70% of them present only once. The specimen was breast tumor tissue. These receptors all stem from a person in their sixties or seventies with breast cancer. Both conserved end residues are part of each CDR3. The D gene is left open where the match is weak. For some rows the clone size is stated as once, few or many, or as a class when expanded; others skip it.

d_gene: TRBD1
abundance: NA
v_gene: TRBV19
len: 17
j_gene: TRBJ1-5
CDR3nt: TGTGCCAGTAGTGCGACCCGGAGGACAGGGGGCCTCGGGGCCCAGCATTTT
CDR3aa: CASSATRRTGGLGAQHF

d_gene: TRBD2
abundance: NA
v_gene: TRBV6-5
len: 16
j_gene: TRBJ2-5
CDR3nt: TGTGCCAGCAGTTACTCGATGCTAGCGGGCCAAGAGACCCAGTACTTC
CDR3aa: CASSYSMLAGQETQYF

d_gene: TRBD1
abundance: NA
v_gene: TRBV30
len: 12
j_gene: TRBJ2-4
CDR3nt: TGTGCCTACGACAGGGGAGCAAACATTCAGTACTTC
CDR3aa: CAYDRGANIQYF

d_gene: TRBD1
abundance: few
v_gene: TRBV7-3
len: 15
j_gene: TRBJ1-4
CDR3nt: TGTGCCAGCAGCTTGACAGGGGCCGCTGGTGAAAAACTGTTTTTT
CDR3aa: CASSLTGAAGEKLFF

d_gene: TRBD2
abundance: NA
v_gene: TRBV28
len: 13
j_gene: TRBJ2-1
CDR3nt: TGTGCCAGCAGGGGCGGGAGGGACAATGAGCAGTTCTTC
CDR3aa: CASRGGRDNEQFF

d_gene: NA
abundance: few
v_gene: TRBV9
len: 16
j_gene: TRBJ2-5
CDR3nt: TGTGCCAGCAGCTCCTCAAATGGGGGGCTAGGAGAGACCCAGTACTTC
CDR3aa: CASSSSNGGLGETQYF

d_gene: TRBD2
abundance: few
v_gene: TRBV7-9
len: 15
j_gene: TRBJ2-7
CDR3nt: TGTGCCAGCAGCTTAGGGCTAGCGGGAGGCCCCGAGCAGTACTTC
CDR3aa: CASSLGLAGGPEQYF

d_gene: TRBD2
abundance: NA
v_gene: TRBV6-1
len: 15
j_gene: TRBJ2-1
CDR3nt: TGTGCCAGCACCCTAAGACTAGCAGCAAGCTATGAGCAGTTCTTC
CDR3aa: CASTLRLAASYEQFF

d_gene: TRBD2
abundance: NA
v_gene: TRBV4-2
len: 18
j_gene: TRBJ2-6
CDR3nt: TGTGCCAGCAGCCAAGACCCGGGGGGTCACTCTGGGGCCAACGTCCTGACTTTC
CDR3aa: CASSQDPGGHSGANVLTF

d_gene: TRBD1
abundance: NA
v_gene: TRBV27
len: 18
j_gene: TRBJ2-1
CDR3nt: TGTGCCAGCAGCTCTATGGGACAGGGGGCCGGCGGGGGGCTCCCTCTAATCTTC
CDR3aa: CASSSMGQGAGGGLPLIF

d_gene: TRBD1
abundance: NA
v_gene: TRBV30
len: 17
j_gene: TRBJ1-1
CDR3nt: TGTGCCTGGAGTGTACTGGGGACAGGCGCTTTGAACACTGAAGCTTTCTTT
CDR3aa: CAWSVLGTGALNTEAFF

d_gene: NA
abundance: few
v_gene: TRBV29-1
len: 15
j_gene: TRBJ2-3
CDR3nt: TGCAGCGTTGAAGGGGGGCTATTCGGTACAGATACGCAGTATTTT
CDR3aa: CSVEGGLFGTDTQYF

d_gene: TRBD1
abundance: NA
v_gene: TRBV9
len: 16
j_gene: TRBJ2-7
CDR3nt: TGTGCCAGCAGCGTAGCGGCCGGGACAGGGACCTACGAGCAGTACTTC
CDR3aa: CASSVAAGTGTYEQYF